These 16 T cell receptor beta chains were all obtained from the same sample, sequenced in a study of T cell repertoires in cytomegalovirus infection. TCRdb re-analysed the reads in MiXCR, keeping a single row per CDR3 protein. This repertoire shows around 530,000 distinct CDR3 sequences, 26% found once; its top ten account for over 10%. The specimen was PBMCs. These receptors came from a human donor in good health (CMV status not recorded). Some clones in this sample may be carry-over from other donors' samples.

In this sample, this clonotype turned up many times. The chain has TRBV7-8 and TRBJ2-5; 8 bases agree with TRBD2. This CDR3 region has 16 residues. The ends lost 3 bases at V and 2 bases at J; junction bases unmatched: 8. From germline, CDR1 is SGHVS and CDR2 FQNEAQ. Written as DNA, the CDR3 is TGTGCCAGCAGCTTCGTAACGGGAGGGCCTCAAGAGACCCAGTACTTC. Translated, it gives CASSFVTGGPQETQYF. The full variable domain, rest sourced from reference TRBV7-8 and TRBJ2-5, is GAGVSQSPRYKVAKRGQDVALRCDPISGHVSLFWYQQALGQGPEFLTYFQNEAQLDKSGLPSDRFFAERPEGSVSTLKIQRTQQEDSAVYLCASSFVTGGPQETQYFGPGTRLLVL.

The V and J genes are TRBV7-2 and TRBJ2-5; D is perhaps TRBD1 (5 bases). CDR3 length: 14 residues. CDR1 is SGHTA and CDR2 is FQGNSA in the germline V gene. V was clipped by 2 bases and J by 5 bases, with 12 bases between them. The CDR3 reads CASSLQGSGETQYF. In DNA form, the CDR3 reads TGTGCCAGCAGCTTACAGGGTTCAGGGGAGACCCAGTACTTC.

The genes are TRBV5-5 and TRBJ2-7; tentatively, D is TRBD2 (6 bases). CDR1 SGHKS and CDR2 YYEKEE come from the germline V gene (reference sequence). CDR3 size: 14 residues. The V end lost 4 bases, the J end lost 6 bases, and 17 bases lay between the germline ends. The CDR3 region is CASSLQEGLGEQYV. The CDR3 DNA reads TGTGCCAGCAGCCTACAGGAGGGGTTGGGCGAGCAGTACGTC.

This clonotype was picked up many times. The gene calls are TRBV11-3 and TRBJ2-3; D possibly corresponds to TRBD1 (6 bases). The germline V and J ends were trimmed by 4 bases and 5 bases, with 10 bases remaining between them. This CDR3 has 13 amino acids. Per germline, CDR1 SGHNT and CDR2 YENEEA. The CDR3 bases are TGTGCCAGCAGCTCCAGGGGCGGAGATACGCAGTATTTT. This codes for CASSSRGGDTQYF.

The chain recombines TRBV20-1 with TRBJ1-6, with D perhaps TRBD1 (6 bases). The CDR3 has 13 residues. Trimming removed 3 bases at V and 8 bases at J, with 11 bases between. CDR1 DFQATT and CDR2 SNEGSKA come from the germline V gene (reference sequence). In nucleotides, the CDR3 is TGCAGTGCTAGGGGGGGGCAGGATTCACCCCTCCACTTT. Translation: CSARGGQDSPLHF.

This clonotype was found many times. The V call is TRBV4-3, the J call TRBJ2-2; D might be TRBD2 (5 bases). V was cut by 0 bases and J by 1 base, with 18 bases left in between. Germline V gene data show CDR1 as LGHNA and CDR2 as YSLEER. The CDR3 is 19 amino acids. CDR3 DNA: TGCGCCAGCAGCCAAGATCTCTTGAGGGTCGTGAGGAACACCGGGGAGCTGTTTTTT. Encoded protein: CASSQDLLRVVRNTGELFF.

The rearrangement links TRBV12-3 or TRBV12-4 to TRBJ1-2, with D tentatively TRBD1 (5 bases). The V end was cut by 6 bases, the J end by 1 base, with 15 bases between. This CDR3 region has 15 residues. This CDR3 reads CASRPGDSFNYGYTF. The CDR3 DNA reads as TGTGCCAGCAGACCCGGCGACAGTTTTAACTATGGCTACACCTTC.

This clonotype was detected a few times. This chain connects TRBV6-2 or TRBV6-3 to TRBJ2-7; 7 nucleotides agree with TRBD2. The CDR3 is made up of 14 amino acids. Germline V gene lookup returns CDR1 MNHEY and CDR2 SVGEGT. J was trimmed by 2 bases and V by 5 bases; bases with no gene match: 6. CDR3 DNA: TGTGCCAGCAGTCCCCCGGGGAGGGCCTACGAGCAGTACGTC. This encodes CASSPPGRAYEQYV.

The chain couples TRBV15 to TRBJ2-1; D is possibly TRBD1 or TRBD2 (5 bases each). Trimming stripped 3 bases from V and 0 bases from J, with 15 bases between. There are 17 residues in the CDR3. CDR1 LNHNV and CDR2 YYDKDF come from the germline V gene (reference sequence). CDR3 in DNA: TGTGCCACCAGCAGGTCCCCGGGACCCCGCTCCTACAATGAGCAGTTCTTC. It is translated as CATSRSPGPRSYNEQFF.

This clonotype was detected many times. The CDR3 reads CAIDSLGDYGYTF. The CDR3 DNA sequence: TGTGCCATCGACAGTCTGGGAGACTATGGCTACACCTTC. The chain is built from TRBV12-3 or TRBV12-4 and TRBJ1-2, with D possibly matching TRBD1 (5 bases). The V gene lost 10 bases and the J gene lost 3 bases, with 15 bases spanning the gap. The length of the CDR3 is 13 residues.

This clonotype was detected only a few times. The gene calls are TRBV28 and TRBJ2-3; no firm D call. Trimming stripped 2 bases from V and 4 bases from J, with 10 bases between. CDR1 is MDHEN and CDR2 is SYDVKM in the germline V gene. There are 14 residues in the CDR3. The CDR3 loop reads CASSLMEIADTQYF. The CDR3 DNA reads as TGTGCCAGCAGTTTAATGGAGATCGCAGATACGCAGTATTTT.

This clonotype was found a few times. The chain recombines TRBV7-3 with TRBJ2-1; 8 nucleotides line up with TRBD1. J gave up 12 bases and V 5 bases, and 9 bases lay outside the gene matches. This CDR3 has 13 residues. Germline CDR1 reads SGHTA; CDR2 reads FQGTGA. The CDR3, as DNA: TGTGCCAGCAGCCAAAGAGCAGGGGGCGGGCAGTTCTTC. Translation gives CASSQRAGGGQFF.

This clonotype was found many times. This rearrangement joins TRBV7-8 to TRBJ2-3; unclear D gene. V lost 4 bases, J lost 0 bases, and 8 bases lay in between. The V gene's germline CDR1 is SGHVS and CDR2 FQNEAQ. The CDR3 spans 14 residues. In nucleotides, the CDR3 is TGTGCCAGCAGCTCGACCCGGAGCACAGATACGCAGTATTTT. Encoded protein: CASSSTRSTDTQYF.

The chain employs TRBV7-2 and TRBJ2-1; unclear D gene. The CDR3 totals 13 residues. Germline V gene data show CDR1 as SGHTA and CDR2 as FQGNSA. The V gene lost 5 bases and the J gene lost 4 bases, with 9 bases spanning the gap. CDR3 region: CASSPDFYNEQFF. Written as DNA, the CDR3 is TGTGCCAGCAGCCCGGATTTTTACAATGAGCAGTTCTTC.

This clonotype came up a few times. This sequence joins TRBV20-1 and TRBJ1-2, with TRBD1 identical over 9 bases. CDR3 length: 16 residues. The germline gives CDR1 DFQATT, CDR2 SNEGSKA (reference sequence). The J segment lost 0 bases and the V segment lost 6 bases, leaving 11 bases of the junction unmatched. The CDR3 coding sequence is TGCAGTGCCCCGAACAGGGGGCGCGAGGCTAACTATGGCTACACCTTC. Translated, it gives CSAPNRGREANYGYTF.

The table lists this clonotype with many counts. This rearrangement joins TRBV7-8 to TRBJ2-1; 8 positions match TRBD1. The CDR3 is 16 amino acids. Trimming removed 2 bases from V and 4 bases from J; junction bases left unmatched: 7. Germline V gives CDR1 SGHVS, CDR2 FQNEAQ. The CDR3 coding sequence is TGTGCCAGCAGCTTATACGGGACAGGAGGGTACAATGAGCAGTTCTTC. This codes for CASSLYGTGGYNEQFF.